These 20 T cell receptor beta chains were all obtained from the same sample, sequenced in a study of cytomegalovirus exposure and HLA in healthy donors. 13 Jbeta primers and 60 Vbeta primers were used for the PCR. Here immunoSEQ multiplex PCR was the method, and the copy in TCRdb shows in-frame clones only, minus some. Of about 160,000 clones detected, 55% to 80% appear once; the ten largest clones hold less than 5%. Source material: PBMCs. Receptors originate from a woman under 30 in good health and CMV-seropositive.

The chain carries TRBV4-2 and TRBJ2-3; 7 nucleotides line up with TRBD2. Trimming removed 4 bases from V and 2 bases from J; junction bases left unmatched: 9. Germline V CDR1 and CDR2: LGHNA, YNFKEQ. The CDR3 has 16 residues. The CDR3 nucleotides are TGTGCCAGCAGCCGTTTGGCTAGCGGTAACACAGATACGCAGTATTTT. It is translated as CASSRLASGNTDTQYF.

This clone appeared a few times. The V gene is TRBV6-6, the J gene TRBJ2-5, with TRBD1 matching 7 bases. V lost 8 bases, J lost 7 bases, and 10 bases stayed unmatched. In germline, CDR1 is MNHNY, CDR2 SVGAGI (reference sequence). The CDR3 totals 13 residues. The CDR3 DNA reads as TGTGCCAGCTCCCAGAGGGGGCCGAGGACCCAGTACTTC. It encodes CASSQRGPRTQYF.

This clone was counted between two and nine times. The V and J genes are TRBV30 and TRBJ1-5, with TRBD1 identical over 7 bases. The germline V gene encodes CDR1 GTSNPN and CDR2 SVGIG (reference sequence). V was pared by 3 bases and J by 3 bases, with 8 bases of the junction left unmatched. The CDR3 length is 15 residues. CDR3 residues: CAWRLPGQFNQPQHF. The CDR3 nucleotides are TGTGCCTGGAGGTTACCGGGACAGTTCAATCAGCCCCAGCATTTT.

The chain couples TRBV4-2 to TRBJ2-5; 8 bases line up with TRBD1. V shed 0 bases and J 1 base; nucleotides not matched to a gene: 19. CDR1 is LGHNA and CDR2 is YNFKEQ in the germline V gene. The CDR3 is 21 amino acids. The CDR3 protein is CASSQDRAGTGAPLTQETQYF. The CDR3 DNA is TGTGCCAGCAGCCAAGATAGGGCCGGGACAGGAGCTCCTTTGACCCAAGAGACCCAGTACTTC.

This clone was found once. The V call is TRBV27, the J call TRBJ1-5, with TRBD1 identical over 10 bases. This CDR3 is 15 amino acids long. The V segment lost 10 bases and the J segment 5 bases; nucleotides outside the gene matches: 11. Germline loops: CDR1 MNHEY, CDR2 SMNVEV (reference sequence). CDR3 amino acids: CATPTRTGGDQPQHF. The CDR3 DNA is TGTGCCACCCCGACCCGGACAGGGGGGGATCAGCCCCAGCATTTT.

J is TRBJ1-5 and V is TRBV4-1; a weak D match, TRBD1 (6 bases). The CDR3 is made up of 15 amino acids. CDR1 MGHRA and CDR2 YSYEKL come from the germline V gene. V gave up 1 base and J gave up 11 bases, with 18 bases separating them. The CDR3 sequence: CASSQADRAGAAQHF. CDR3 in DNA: TGCGCCAGCAGCCAAGCGGACAGAGCCGGAGCGGCCCAGCATTTT.

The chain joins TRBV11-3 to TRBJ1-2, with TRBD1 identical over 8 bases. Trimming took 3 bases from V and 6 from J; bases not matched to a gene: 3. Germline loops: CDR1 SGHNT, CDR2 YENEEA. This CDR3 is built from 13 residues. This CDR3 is CASSFGQGNGYTF. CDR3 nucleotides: TGTGCCAGCAGCTTTGGACAGGGTAATGGCTACACCTTC.

In DNA form, the CDR3 reads TGTGCCAGCAGCCCCCTTCCAGGGGACCTAATGGATGGCTACACCTTC. It codes for CASSPLPGDLMDGYTF. J is TRBJ1-2 and V is TRBV7-9; D possibly corresponds to TRBD1 (6 bases). CDR1 and CDR2 (germline): SEHNR, FQNEAQ (reference sequence). The CDR3 has 16 residues. Trimming pared 5 bases from V and 6 bases from J, leaving 22 bases between.

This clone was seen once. The CDR3 coding sequence is TGTGCCAGCAGTTATGCAGGGGACCAAGAGACCCAGTACTTC. Translating it yields CASSYAGDQETQYF. The chain employs TRBV6-5 and TRBJ2-5; D possibly corresponds to TRBD1 (6 bases). The germline V and J ends were trimmed by 3 bases and 0 bases, with 8 bases remaining between them. Germline V gives CDR1 MNHEY, CDR2 SVGAGI. The CDR3 covers 14 residues.

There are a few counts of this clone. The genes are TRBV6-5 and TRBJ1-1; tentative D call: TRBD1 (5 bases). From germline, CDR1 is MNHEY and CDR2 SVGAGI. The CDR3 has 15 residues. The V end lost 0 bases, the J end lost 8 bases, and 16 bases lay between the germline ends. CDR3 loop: CASSYSTAVQGEAFF. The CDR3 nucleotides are TGTGCCAGCAGTTACTCGACTGCCGTCCAGGGCGAAGCTTTCTTT.

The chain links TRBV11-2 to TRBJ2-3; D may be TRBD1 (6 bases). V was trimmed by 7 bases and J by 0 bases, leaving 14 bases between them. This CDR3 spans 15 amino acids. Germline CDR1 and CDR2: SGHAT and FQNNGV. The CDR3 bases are TGTGCCAGCACCCAGGTAGGGGGAAGCACAGATACGCAGTATTTT. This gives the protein CASTQVGGSTDTQYF.

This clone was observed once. The CDR3 here is CASSPRVAYEQYF. In DNA, the CDR3 is TGCGCCAGCAGCCCCCGGGTGGCTTACGAGCAGTACTTC. The V gene is TRBV4-1, the J gene TRBJ2-7, with D unclear. Germline V gene sequence: CDR1 MGHRA, CDR2 YSYEKL. CDR3 length: 13 residues. Between the trimmed V and J ends, which lost 4 bases and 4 bases, there was a span of 11 bases.

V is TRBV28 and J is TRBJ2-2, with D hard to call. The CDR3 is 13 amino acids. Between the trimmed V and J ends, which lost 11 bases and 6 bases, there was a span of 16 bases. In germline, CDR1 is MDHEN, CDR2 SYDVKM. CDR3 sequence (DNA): TGTGCCGGCCAAACACACCCGCCCGGGGAGCTGTTTTTT. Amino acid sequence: CAGQTHPPGELFF.

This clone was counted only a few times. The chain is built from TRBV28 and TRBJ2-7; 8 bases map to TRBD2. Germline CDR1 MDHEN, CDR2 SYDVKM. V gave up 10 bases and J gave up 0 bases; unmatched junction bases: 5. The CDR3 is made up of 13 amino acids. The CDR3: CATLAGSSYEQYF. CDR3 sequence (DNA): TGTGCCACCTTAGCGGGAAGCTCCTACGAGCAGTACTTC. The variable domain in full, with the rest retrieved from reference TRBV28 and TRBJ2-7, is DVKVTQSSRYLVKRTGEKVFLECVQDMDHENMFWYRQDPGLGLRLIYFSYDVKMKEKGDIPEGYSVSREKKERFSLILESASTNQTSMYLCATLAGSSYEQYFGPGTRLTVT.

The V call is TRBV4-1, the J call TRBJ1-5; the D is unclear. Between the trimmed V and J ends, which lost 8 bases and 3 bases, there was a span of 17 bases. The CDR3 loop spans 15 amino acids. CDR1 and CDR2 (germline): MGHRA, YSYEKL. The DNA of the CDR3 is TGCGCCAGCGCCCCGGGTGGCGGGGTCAATCAGCCCCAGCATTTT. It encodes CASAPGGGVNQPQHF.

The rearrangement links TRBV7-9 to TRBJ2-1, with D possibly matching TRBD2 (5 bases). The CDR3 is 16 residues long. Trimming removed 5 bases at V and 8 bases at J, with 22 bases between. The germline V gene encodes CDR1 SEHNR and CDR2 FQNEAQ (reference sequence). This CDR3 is CASSVGSGGRFYEQFF. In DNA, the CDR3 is TGTGCCAGCAGCGTAGGATCTGGAGGTCGGTTTTATGAGCAGTTCTTC.

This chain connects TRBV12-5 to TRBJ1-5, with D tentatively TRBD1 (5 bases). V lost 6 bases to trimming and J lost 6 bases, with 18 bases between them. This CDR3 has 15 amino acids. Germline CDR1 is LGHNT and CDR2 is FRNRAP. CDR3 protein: CASGQQFRVGQPQHF. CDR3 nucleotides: TGTGCTAGTGGCCAACAGTTCAGGGTAGGTCAGCCCCAGCATTTT.

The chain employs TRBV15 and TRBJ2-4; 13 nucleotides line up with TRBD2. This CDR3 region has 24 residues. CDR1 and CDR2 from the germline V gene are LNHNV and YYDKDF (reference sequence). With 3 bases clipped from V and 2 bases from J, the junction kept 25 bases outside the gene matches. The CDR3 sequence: CATSSYRGARLAGGFWETKNIQYF. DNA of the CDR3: TGTGCCACCAGCAGTTACCGGGGGGCCAGACTAGCGGGAGGCTTTTGGGAAACCAAAAACATTCAGTACTTC.

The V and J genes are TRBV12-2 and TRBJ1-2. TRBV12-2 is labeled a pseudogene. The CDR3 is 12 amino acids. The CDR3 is CASRFLSGGYTF. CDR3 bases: TGTGCAAGTCGCTTTTTATCCGGTGGCTACACCTTC.

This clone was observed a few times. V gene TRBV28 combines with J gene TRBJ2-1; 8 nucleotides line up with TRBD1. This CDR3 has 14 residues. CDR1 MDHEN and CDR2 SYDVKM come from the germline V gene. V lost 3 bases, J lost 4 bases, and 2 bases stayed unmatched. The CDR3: CASSFWTGYNEQFF. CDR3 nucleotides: TGTGCCAGCAGTTTTTGGACAGGGTACAATGAGCAGTTCTTC.